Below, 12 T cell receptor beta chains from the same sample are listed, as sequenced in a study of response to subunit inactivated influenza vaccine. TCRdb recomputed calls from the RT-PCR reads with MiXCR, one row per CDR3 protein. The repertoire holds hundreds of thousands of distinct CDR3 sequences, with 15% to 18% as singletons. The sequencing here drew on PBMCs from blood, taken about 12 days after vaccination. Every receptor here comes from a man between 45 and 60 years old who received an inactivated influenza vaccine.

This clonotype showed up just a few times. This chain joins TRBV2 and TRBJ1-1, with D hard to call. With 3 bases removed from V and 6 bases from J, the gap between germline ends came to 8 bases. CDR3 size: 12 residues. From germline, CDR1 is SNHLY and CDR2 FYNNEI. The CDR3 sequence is CASSDGVSEAFF. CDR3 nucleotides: TGTGCCAGCAGTGACGGGGTATCTGAAGCTTTCTTT.

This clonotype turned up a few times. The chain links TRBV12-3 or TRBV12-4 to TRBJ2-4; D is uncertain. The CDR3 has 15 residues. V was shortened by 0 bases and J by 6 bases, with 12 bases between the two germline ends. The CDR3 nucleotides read TGTGCCAGCAGTTTAGCTCACCTCCACGGAAACATTCAGTACTTC. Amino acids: CASSLAHLHGNIQYF.

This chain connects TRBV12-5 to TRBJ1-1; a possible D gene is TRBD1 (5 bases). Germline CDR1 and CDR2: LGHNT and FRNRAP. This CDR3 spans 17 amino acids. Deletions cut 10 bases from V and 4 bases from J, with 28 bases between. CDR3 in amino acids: CATRSGLWGAGGTEAFF. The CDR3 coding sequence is TGTGCTACCAGGTCGGGCCTATGGGGAGCGGGGGGCACTGAAGCTTTCTTT.

CDR3 sequence reads: CSVDYKRGTQYF. The CDR3 DNA is TGCAGCGTTGATTACAAAAGGGGGACCCAGTACTTC. The chain joins TRBV29-1 to TRBJ2-5; D possibly corresponds to TRBD1 (5 bases). The CDR3 has 12 residues. Germline V gives CDR1 SQVTM, CDR2 ANQGSEA. Deletions cut 3 bases from V and 7 bases from J, with 12 bases between.

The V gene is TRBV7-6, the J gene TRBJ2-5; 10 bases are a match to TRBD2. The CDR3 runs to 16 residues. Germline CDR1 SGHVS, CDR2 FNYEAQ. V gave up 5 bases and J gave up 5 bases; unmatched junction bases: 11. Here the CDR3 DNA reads TGTGCCAGCAGCCCCGGAAGCGGGGGGGCCGGGGAGACCCAGTACTTC. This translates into CASSPGSGGAGETQYF. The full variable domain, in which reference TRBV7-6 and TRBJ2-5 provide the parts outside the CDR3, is GAGVSQSPRYKVTKRGQDVALRCDPISGHVSLYWYRQALGQGPEFLTYFNYEAQQDKSGLPNDRFSAERPEGSISTLTIQRTEQRDSAMYRCASSPGSGGAGETQYFGPGTRLLVL.

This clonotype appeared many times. The CDR3 spells CASSFGTRTGELFF. Here the CDR3 DNA reads TGTGCCAGCAGTTTTGGGACTAGAACCGGGGAGCTGTTTTTT. The chain is built from TRBV12-3 or TRBV12-4 and TRBJ2-2; 8 bases match TRBD2. The V and J ends lost 3 bases and 5 bases, in that order; junction bases with no gene match: 2. The CDR3 sequence is 14 residues long.

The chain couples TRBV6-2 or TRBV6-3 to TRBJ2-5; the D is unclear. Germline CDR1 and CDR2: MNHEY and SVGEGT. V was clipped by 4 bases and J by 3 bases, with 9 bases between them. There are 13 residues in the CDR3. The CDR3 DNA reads TGTGCCAGCAGTTCCCACGACGAAGAGACCCAGTACTTC. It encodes CASSSHDEETQYF.

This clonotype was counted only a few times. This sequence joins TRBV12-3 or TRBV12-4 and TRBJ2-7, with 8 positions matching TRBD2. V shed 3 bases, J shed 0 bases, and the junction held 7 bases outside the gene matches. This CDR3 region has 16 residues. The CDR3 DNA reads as TGTGCCAGCAGTTTCGCGACTAGCGTTAGCTCCTACGAGCAGTACTTC. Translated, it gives CASSFATSVSSYEQYF.

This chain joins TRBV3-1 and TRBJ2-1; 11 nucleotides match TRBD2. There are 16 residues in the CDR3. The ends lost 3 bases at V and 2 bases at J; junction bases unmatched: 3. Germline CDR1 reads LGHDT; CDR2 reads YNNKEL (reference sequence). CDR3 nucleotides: TGTGCCAGCAGCCATGGACTAGCGGGCGCCTACAATGAGCAGTTCTTC. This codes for CASSHGLAGAYNEQFF.

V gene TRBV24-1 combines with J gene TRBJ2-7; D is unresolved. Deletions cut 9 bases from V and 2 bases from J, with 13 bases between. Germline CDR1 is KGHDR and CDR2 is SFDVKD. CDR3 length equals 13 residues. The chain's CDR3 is CATLVGAPYEQYF. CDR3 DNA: TGTGCCACCTTAGTAGGTGCACCCTACGAGCAGTACTTC.

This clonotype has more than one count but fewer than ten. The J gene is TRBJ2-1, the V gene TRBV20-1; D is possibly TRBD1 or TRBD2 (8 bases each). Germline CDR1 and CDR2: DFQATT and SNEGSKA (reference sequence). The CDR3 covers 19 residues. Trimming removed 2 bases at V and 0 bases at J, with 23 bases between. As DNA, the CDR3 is TGCAGTGCTAGAACCCTCAACAGGGGGAGCGGGAGCTCCTACAATGAGCAGTTCTTC. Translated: CSARTLNRGSGSSYNEQFF.

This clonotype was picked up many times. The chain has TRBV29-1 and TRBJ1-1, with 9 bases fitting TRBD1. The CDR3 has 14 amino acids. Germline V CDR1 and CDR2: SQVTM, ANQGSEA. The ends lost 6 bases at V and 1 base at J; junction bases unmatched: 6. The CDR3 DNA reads TGCAGCGTCCGAGGACAGGGGCGGAACACTGAAGCTTTCTTT. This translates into CSVRGQGRNTEAFF.